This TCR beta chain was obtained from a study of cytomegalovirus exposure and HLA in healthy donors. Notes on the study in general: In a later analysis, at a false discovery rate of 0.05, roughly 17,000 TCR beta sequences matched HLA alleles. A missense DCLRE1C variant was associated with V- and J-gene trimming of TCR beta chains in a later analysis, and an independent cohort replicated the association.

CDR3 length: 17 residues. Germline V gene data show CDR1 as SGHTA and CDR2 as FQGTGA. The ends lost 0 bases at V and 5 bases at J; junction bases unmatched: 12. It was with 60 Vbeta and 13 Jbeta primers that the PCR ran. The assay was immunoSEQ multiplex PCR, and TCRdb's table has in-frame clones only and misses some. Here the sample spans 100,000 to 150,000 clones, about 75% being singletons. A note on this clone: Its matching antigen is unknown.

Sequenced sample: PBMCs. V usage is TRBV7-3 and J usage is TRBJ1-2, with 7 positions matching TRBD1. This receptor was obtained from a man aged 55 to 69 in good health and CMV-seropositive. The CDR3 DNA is TGTGCCAGCAGCTTAACAGGGGACAGTAGGTTTAGATATGGCTACACCTTC. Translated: CASSLTGDSRFRYGYTF.